This T cell receptor (beta chain) was captured by sequencing in a study of Graves' ophthalmopathy and Graves' hyperthyroidism. Amplification targeted the TCR beta CDR3 regions, with RNA transcripts as the source material. First-round RT-PCR used HTBI primers; second-round multiplex PCR followed. TCRdb fed the multiplex PCR reads into MiXCR, producing one record per CDR3 protein. Of approximately 410,000 distinct CDR3 sequences listed, approximately 15% are singletons. This clonotype showed up many times. The CDR3 has 14 amino acids. Trimming left V 3 bases short and J 8 bases short, with 11 bases between. CDR1 is SNHLY, CDR2 FYNNEI, per germline.

V is TRBV2 and J is TRBJ1-6; D is ambiguous. The origin of this receptor is a woman younger than 30 with stable Graves' hyperthyroidism. The sample was peripheral blood. CDR3 in amino acids: CASSDPDGYSPLHF. In DNA, the CDR3 is TGTGCCAGCAGTGACCCGGACGGGTATTCACCCCTCCACTTT.